The entry below describes one T cell receptor (beta chain). Its specificity is not known. MiXCR, run by TCRdb on the reads, gives a single entry per CDR3 protein. This sample has roughly 860,000 distinct CDR3 sequences, with around a third found just once. The data derive from a study of T cell repertoires in cytomegalovirus infection. Looking at the study overall: Newly reported HLA-C-restricted and thoroughly characterized HLA-B-restricted CMV epitopes were employed. Public signatures in TCR beta pointed to CMV infection and matching HLA type. Study results and limitations: Summed frequency of public TCR beta families distinguished CMV carriers with the relevant HLA. The ex vivo response was dominated by HLA-C-restricted CMV-specific TCR beta clonotypes.

CDR3 length: 17 amino acids. Germline V gene lookup returns CDR1 MNHEY and CDR2 SMNVEV (reference sequence). Trimming took off 2 bases at V and 2 bases at J, with 15 bases between the two ends. The sequencing used cultured CD8+ T cells from PBMCs, collected from culture after CMV antigen stimulation. The J gene is TRBJ1-4, the V gene TRBV27; D is perhaps TRBD1 (5 bases). This receptor was taken from a human donor in good health (CMV status not recorded). Some clones in this sample may be carry-over from other donors' samples. This CDR3 reads CASSLQLRRGTNEKLFF. DNA of the CDR3: TGTGCCAGCAGTTTACAGTTAAGGCGGGGGACTAATGAAAAACTGTTTTTT.